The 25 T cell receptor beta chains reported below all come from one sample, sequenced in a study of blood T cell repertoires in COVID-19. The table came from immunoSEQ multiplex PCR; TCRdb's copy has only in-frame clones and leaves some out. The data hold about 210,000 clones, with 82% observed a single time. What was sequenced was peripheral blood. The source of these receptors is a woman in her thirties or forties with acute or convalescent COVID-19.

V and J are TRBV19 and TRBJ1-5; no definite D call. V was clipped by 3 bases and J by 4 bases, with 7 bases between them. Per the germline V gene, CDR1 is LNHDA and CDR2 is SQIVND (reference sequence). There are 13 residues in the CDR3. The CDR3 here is CASSIGGNQPQHF. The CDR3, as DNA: TGTGCCAGTAGTATCGGAGGGAATCAGCCCCAGCATTTT.

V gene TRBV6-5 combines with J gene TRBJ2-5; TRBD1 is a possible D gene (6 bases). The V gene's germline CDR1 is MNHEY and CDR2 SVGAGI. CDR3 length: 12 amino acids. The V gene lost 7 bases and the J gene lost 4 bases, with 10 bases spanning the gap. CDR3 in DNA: TGTGCCAGCACCCCCAGGGGAGAGACCCAGTACTTC. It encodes CASTPRGETQYF.

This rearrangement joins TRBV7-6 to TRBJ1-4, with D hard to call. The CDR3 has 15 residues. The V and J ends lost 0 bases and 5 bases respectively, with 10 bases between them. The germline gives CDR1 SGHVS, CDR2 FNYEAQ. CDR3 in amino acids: CASSLASQVNEKLFF. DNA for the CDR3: TGTGCCAGCAGCTTAGCGAGTCAGGTCAATGAAAAACTGTTTTTT.

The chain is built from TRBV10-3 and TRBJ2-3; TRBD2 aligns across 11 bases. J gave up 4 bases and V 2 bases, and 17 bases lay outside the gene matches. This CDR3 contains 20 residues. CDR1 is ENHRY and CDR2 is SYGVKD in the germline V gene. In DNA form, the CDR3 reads TGTGCCATCAGTGAGCCCGGGTTAGCGGGGGGGCCGATCAAACCAGATACGCAGTATTTT. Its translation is CAISEPGLAGGPIKPDTQYF.

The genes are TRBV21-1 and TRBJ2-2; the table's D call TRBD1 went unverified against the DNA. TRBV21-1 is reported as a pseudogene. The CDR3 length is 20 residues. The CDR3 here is CASSKKRPRDRGFNTGELFF. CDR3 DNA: TGTGCCAGCAGCAAAAAGAGACCCCGAGACAGGGGTTTTAACACCGGGGAGCTGTTTTTT.

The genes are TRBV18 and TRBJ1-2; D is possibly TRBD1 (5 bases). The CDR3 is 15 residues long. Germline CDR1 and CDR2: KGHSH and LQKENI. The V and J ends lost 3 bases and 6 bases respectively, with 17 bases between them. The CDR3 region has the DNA TGTGCCAGCTCACCCACCCCCACCACGACAGATGGCTACACCTTC. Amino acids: CASSPTPTTTDGYTF.

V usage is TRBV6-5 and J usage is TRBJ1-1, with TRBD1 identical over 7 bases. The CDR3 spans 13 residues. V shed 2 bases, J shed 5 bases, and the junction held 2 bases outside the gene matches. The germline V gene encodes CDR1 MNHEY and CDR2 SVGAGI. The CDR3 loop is CASSYGTETEAFF. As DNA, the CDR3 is TGTGCCAGCAGTTACGGGACAGAGACTGAAGCTTTCTTT.

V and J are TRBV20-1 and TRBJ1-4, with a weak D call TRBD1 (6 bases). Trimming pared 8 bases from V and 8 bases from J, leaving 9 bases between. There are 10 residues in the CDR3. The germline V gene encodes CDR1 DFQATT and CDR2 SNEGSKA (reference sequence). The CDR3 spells CSLGQEKLFF. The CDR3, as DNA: TGCAGTCTTGGACAGGAAAAACTGTTTTTT.

The CDR3 coding sequence is TGTGCCAGTAGTGCCGGACTAGCGGGGGGGCTCAAGCAGTACTTC. This encodes CASSAGLAGGLKQYF. V gene TRBV19 combines with J gene TRBJ2-7, with TRBD2 matching 15 bases. The CDR3 is 15 residues long. V was clipped by 5 bases and J by 8 bases; unmatched bases: 7. Germline values: CDR1 LNHDA, CDR2 SQIVND (reference sequence).

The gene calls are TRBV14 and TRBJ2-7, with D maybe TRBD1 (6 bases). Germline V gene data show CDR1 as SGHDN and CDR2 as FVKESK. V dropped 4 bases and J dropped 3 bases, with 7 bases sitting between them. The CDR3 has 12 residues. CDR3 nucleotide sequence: TGTGCCAGCAGCCGGACAGTCTACGAGCAGTACTTC. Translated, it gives CASSRTVYEQYF.

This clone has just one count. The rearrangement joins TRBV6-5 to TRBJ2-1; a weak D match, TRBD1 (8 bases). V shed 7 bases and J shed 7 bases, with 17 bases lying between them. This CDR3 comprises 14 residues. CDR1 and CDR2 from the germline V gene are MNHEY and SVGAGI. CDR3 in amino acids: CASMYGQGGNEQFF. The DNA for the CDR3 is TGTGCCAGCATGTACGGACAGGGAGGGAATGAGCAGTTCTTC.

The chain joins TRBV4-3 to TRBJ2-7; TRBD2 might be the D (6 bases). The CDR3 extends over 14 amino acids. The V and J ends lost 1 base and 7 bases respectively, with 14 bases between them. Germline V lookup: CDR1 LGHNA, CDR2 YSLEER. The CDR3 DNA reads TGCGCCAGCAGCCAAGGGTCCAGGGCGGGGGAGCAGTACTTC. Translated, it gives CASSQGSRAGEQYF.

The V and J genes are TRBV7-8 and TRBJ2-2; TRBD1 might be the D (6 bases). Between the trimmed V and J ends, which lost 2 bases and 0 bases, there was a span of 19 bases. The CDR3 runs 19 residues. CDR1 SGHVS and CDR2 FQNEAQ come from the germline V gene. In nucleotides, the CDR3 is TGTGCCAGCAGCTTACCAAGAGAGGGACAAAACTCGAACACCGGGGAGCTGTTTTTT. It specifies CASSLPREGQNSNTGELFF.

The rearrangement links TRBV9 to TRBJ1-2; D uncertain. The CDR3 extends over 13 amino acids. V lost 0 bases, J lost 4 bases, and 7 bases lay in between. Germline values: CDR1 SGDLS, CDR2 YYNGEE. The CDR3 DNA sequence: TGTGCCAGCAGCGTAGATGGCAGCTATGGCTACACCTTC. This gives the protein CASSVDGSYGYTF.

CDR3 sequence reads: CASSPSIRDTYYEQYF. The CDR3 coding sequence is TGTGCCAGCAGCCCTTCGATCCGGGACACTTACTACGAGCAGTACTTC. The rearrangement joins TRBV5-5 to TRBJ2-7; D is perhaps TRBD1 (6 bases). The V and J ends lost 4 bases and 3 bases respectively, with 20 bases between them. Germline loops: CDR1 SGHKS, CDR2 YYEKEE (reference sequence). This CDR3 has 16 residues.

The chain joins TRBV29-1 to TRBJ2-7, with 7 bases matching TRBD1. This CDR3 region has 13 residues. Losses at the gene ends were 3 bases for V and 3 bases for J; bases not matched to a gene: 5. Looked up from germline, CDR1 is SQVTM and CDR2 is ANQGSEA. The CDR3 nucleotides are TGCAGCGTTGAGGATTACAGGGGCTACGAGCAGTACTTC. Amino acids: CSVEDYRGYEQYF.

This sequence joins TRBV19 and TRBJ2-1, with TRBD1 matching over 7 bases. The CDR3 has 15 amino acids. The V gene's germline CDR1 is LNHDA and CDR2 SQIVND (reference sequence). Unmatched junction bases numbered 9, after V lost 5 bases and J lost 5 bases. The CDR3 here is CASSPRQGVHNEQFF. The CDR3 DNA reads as TGTGCCAGTAGTCCGCGACAGGGTGTCCACAATGAGCAGTTCTTC.

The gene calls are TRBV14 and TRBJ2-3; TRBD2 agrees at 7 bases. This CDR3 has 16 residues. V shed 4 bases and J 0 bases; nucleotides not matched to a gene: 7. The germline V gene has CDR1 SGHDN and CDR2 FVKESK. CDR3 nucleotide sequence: TGTGCCAGCAGCCGGGGACTACCTCTTAGCACAGATACGCAGTATTTT. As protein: CASSRGLPLSTDTQYF.

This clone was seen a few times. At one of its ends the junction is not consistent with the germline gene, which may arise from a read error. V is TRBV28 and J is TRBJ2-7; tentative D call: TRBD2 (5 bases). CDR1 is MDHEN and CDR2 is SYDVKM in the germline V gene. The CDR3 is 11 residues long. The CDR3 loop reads CASSPEVSWDF. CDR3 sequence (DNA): TGTGCCAGCAGTCCGGAGGTTAGTTGGGACTTC.

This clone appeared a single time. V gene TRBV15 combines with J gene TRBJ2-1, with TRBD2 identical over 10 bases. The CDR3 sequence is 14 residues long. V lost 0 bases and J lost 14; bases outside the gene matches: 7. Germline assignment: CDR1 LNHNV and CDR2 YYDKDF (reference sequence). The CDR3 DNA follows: TGTGCCACCAGCAGAGATATCGGCGGGACTAGCGAGTTCTTC. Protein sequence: CATSRDIGGTSEFF.

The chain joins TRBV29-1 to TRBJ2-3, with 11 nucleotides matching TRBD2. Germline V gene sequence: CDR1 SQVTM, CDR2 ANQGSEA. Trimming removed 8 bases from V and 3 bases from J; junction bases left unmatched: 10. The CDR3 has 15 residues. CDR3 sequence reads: CSTSGASGGTDTQYF. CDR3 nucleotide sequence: TGCAGCACTAGTGGGGCTAGCGGGGGGACAGATACGCAGTATTTT.

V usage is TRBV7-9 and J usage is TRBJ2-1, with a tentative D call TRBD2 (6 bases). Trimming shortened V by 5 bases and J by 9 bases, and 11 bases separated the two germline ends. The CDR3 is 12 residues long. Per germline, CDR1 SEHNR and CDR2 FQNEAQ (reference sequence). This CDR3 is CASSRDWGEQFF. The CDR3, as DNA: TGTGCCAGCAGCCGGGACTGGGGTGAGCAGTTCTTC.

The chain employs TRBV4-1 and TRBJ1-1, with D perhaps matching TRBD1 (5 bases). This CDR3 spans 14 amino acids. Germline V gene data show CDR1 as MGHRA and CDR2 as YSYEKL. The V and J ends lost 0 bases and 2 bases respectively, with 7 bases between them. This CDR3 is CASSQEGGNTEAFF. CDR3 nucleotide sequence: TGCGCCAGCAGCCAAGAGGGGGGTAACACTGAAGCTTTCTTT.

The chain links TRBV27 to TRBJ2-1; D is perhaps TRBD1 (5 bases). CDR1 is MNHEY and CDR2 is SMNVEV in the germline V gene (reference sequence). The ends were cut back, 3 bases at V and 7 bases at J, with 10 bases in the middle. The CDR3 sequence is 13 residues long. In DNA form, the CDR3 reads TGTGCCAGCAGTTTGCCCAGGGTAAATGAGCAGTTCTTC. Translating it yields CASSLPRVNEQFF.

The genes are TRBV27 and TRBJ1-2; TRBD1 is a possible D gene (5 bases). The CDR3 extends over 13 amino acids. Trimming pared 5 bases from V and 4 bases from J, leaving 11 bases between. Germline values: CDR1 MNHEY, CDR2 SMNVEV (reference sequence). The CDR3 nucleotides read TGTGCCAGCAGTGATCCAGGGTCCTATGGCTACACCTTC. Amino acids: CASSDPGSYGYTF.